The clone carrying this T cell receptor beta chain has more than one count but fewer than ten. Its cognate antigen is unknown. With 10-nucleotide random UMIs included, cDNA was synthesized by 5'RACE. TCRdb passed the 5' RACE reads through MiXCR, listing each CDR3 protein once. Here the sample spans tens of thousands of distinct CDR3 sequences, about an eighth being singletons. The data stem from a study of neurological immune-mediated disorders. Germline values: CDR1 ENHRY, CDR2 SYGVKD. J lost 4 bases, V lost 6 bases, and 7 bases had no gene match. The CDR3 runs to 16 residues. Points from the study as a whole: The study found no CDR3 amino acid sequences shared by expanded clones across subjects, suggesting private repertoires in all groups. HTLV-1-associated myelopathy displayed the greatest TCR clonal expansion, and multiple sclerosis exhibited the smallest, lower than that of healthy controls.

The V gene is TRBV10-3, the J gene TRBJ2-3, with 13 bases lining up with TRBD2. Sequencing was performed on PBMCs. The receptor comes from a man aged 60-69 years in good health. CDR3 loop: CAISTSGRADPDTQYF. DNA of the CDR3: TGTGCCATCAGCACTAGCGGGAGGGCCGACCCAGATACGCAGTATTTT.